Shown below are 8 T cell receptor beta chains from a single sample sequenced in a study of cytomegalovirus exposure and HLA in healthy donors. The repertoire was sequenced with immunoSEQ multiplex PCR; TCRdb's copy has only in-frame clones and lacks some. The table lists approximately 58,000 clones, roughly 90% of them singletons. The sample consisted of PBMCs. Receptors originate from a young woman in good health and CMV-seronegative.

The chain links TRBV7-8 to TRBJ2-7, with no clear D. The ends were cut back, 1 base at V and 1 base at J, with 5 bases in the middle. Germline CDR1 and CDR2: SGHVS and FQNEAQ. The CDR3 sequence is 13 residues long. The CDR3 is CASSLVQSYEQYF. CDR3 nucleotides: TGTGCCAGCAGCTTAGTCCAGTCCTACGAGCAGTACTTC.

The V and J genes are TRBV19 and TRBJ1-1; 8 bases match TRBD1. The CDR3 has 16 amino acids. The V segment lost 5 bases and the J segment 0 bases; nucleotides outside the gene matches: 8. The germline V gene has CDR1 LNHDA and CDR2 SQIVND (reference sequence). The CDR3 loop is CASSPYRGLMNTEAFF. Here the CDR3 DNA reads TGTGCCAGTAGTCCTTACAGGGGGTTGATGAACACTGAAGCTTTCTTT.

The gene calls are TRBV7-9 and TRBJ2-7; 7 bases agree with TRBD1. Trimming cost V 5 bases and J 5 bases; bases outside gene matches: 3. The CDR3 is 12 residues long. Germline V CDR1 and CDR2: SEHNR, FQNEAQ (reference sequence). The CDR3 coding sequence is TGTGCCAGCAGCCCGACAGGGAACGAGCAGTACTTC. Its protein is CASSPTGNEQYF.

The V gene is TRBV2, the J gene TRBJ2-2, with TRBD2 matching over 15 bases. CDR1 is SNHLY, CDR2 FYNNEI, per germline. This CDR3 is built from 17 residues. After removal of 3 bases from V and 8 bases from J, the junction contained 7 bases not matched to a gene. The CDR3 nucleotides are TGTGCCAGCAGTGACTTAAGGACTAGCGGGAGGGAGGGGGAGCTGTTTTTT. Translation: CASSDLRTSGREGELFF.

This chain connects TRBV18 to TRBJ2-7; 8 bases align to TRBD1. The CDR3 length is 15 residues. Looked up from germline, CDR1 is KGHSH and CDR2 is LQKENI. Unmatched junction bases numbered 4, after V lost 3 bases and J lost 0 bases. The CDR3 bases are TGTGCCAGCTCACCTAGACAGGGGCTCTCCTACGAGCAGTACTTC. Its protein product is CASSPRQGLSYEQYF.

This rearrangement joins TRBV19 to TRBJ2-3, with 9 bases that match TRBD1. Germline CDR1 reads LNHDA; CDR2 reads SQIVND (reference sequence). V trimming: 5 bases; J trimming: 1 base; junction bases outside the gene matches: 13. The CDR3 length is 18 residues. The CDR3 loop is CASSSLPGQGRGTDTQYF. The CDR3 DNA sequence: TGTGCCAGTAGTTCTCTCCCGGGACAGGGACGCGGCACAGATACGCAGTATTTT.

The chain employs TRBV7-3 and TRBJ2-3; D is perhaps TRBD1 (6 bases). Germline CDR1 is SGHTA and CDR2 is FQGTGA. The CDR3 has 14 amino acids. Trimming took 4 bases from V and 2 from J, leaving 10 bases between them. Written as DNA, the CDR3 is TGTGCCAGCAGCTGTCAGGGGACCACAGATACGCAGTATTTT. As protein: CASSCQGTTDTQYF.

This sequence joins TRBV27 and TRBJ2-7, with D possibly being TRBD1 (5 bases). V lost 5 bases and J lost 0, with 11 bases in between. Germline CDR1 is MNHEY and CDR2 is SMNVEV (reference sequence). CDR3 length: 14 amino acids. This CDR3 reads CASSTNRLSYEQYF. DNA for the CDR3: TGTGCCAGCAGTACCAACAGGCTCTCCTACGAGCAGTACTTC.